This TCR beta chain was recovered during a study of spatial heterogeneity in lung cancer. This clonotype is categorized as medium-sized. Its specificity is not known. Described time point: sample taken at primary tumor resection. Regarding the study as a whole: Higher tumor mutation counts went along with higher counts of expanded intratumoral alpha and beta TCRs.

A unique molecular identifier was carried by every single TCR cDNA molecule. TCRdb ran MiXCR on the 5' RACE reads and lists one entry per CDR3 protein. This table holds 5,500 to 7,500 distinct CDR3 sequences, 3% to 3.5% found once. This material consisted of lung tumor tissue, taken at surgery. This receptor was identified in a male donor with early-stage non-small cell lung cancer.

The DNA for the CDR3 is TGTGCCAGCAGCTTGGAGGTCACCGGGGAGCTGTTTTTT. As protein: CASSLEVTGELFF. This sequence joins TRBV5-8 and TRBJ2-2; D is unresolved. Trimming shortened V by 0 bases and J by 4 bases, and 4 bases separated the two germline ends. Per germline, CDR1 SGHTS and CDR2 YDEGEE. The CDR3 length is 13 residues.